This TCR beta chain was captured by sequencing in a study of blood T cells in healthy people across ages. This clonotype has a handful of counts. Its antigen remains unknown. A sample-barcoded 5' primer and a J-beta primer mix were used in a second PCR of about 7 to 12 cycles. Carrying 12 random nucleotides, a template-switch adaptor labeled each individual cDNA molecule. A single record per CDR3 protein comes from TCRdb applying MiXCR to the 5' RACE reads. The sample lists fewer than 2,000,000 distinct CDR3 sequences, about 31% occurring once. CDR1 MNHEY and CDR2 SMNVEV come from the germline V gene (reference sequence). CDR3 length: 13 amino acids. After removal of 5 bases from V and 6 bases from J, the junction contained 3 bases not matched to a gene. General study findings and limits: More naive CD4+ cells and higher diversity marked long-lived donors relative to aged donors.

The receptor was isolated from a woman in her twenties or thirties in good health. Sequencing was performed on blood. The genes are TRBV27 and TRBJ2-7; 11 positions agree with TRBD1. Here the CDR3 reads CASSPGQGVEQYF. The CDR3 DNA reads TGTGCCAGCAGTCCGGGACAGGGGGTCGAGCAGTACTTC.